One and the same sample provided the 27 T cell receptor beta chains below, sequenced in a study of early T cells in non-severe SARS-CoV-2 infection. Using its own MiXCR run on the 5' RACE reads, TCRdb lists one record per CDR3 protein. The sample holds 70,000 or so distinct CDR3 sequences; 12% are singletons and the top ten take under 2%. Sequencing input: whole blood. The receptors come from an adult who was a healthcare worker with PCR-confirmed SARS-CoV-2 infection or an uninfected control (not recorded which).

This clonotype was counted a few times. This chain connects TRBV9 to TRBJ1-1; 8 bases agree with TRBD1. CDR1 is SGDLS and CDR2 is YYNGEE in the germline V gene. The CDR3 is 13 residues long. The ends lost 4 bases at V and 8 bases at J; junction bases unmatched: 7. Here the CDR3 reads CASSRKTGVEAFF. CDR3 bases: TGTGCCAGCAGCAGGAAGACAGGGGTAGAAGCTTTCTTT.

This clonotype was picked up many times. The rearrangement links TRBV6-2 or TRBV6-3 to TRBJ2-7, with a tentative D call TRBD1 (6 bases). The length of the CDR3 is 14 residues. Trimming took off 2 bases at V and 6 bases at J, with 14 bases between the two ends. Germline CDR1 is MNHEY and CDR2 is SVGEGT. CDR3 in DNA: TGTGCCAGCAGTTACGCCACAGGGAGCTTCGAGCAGTACTTC. Its protein product is CASSYATGSFEQYF.

This clonotype was counted only a few times. CDR3 nucleotides: TGTGCCACCAGCATAAGCTCTGGGGCCAACGTCCTGACTTTC. This sequence encodes CATSISSGANVLTF. This chain joins TRBV15 and TRBJ2-6; D gene unclear. The CDR3 is 14 residues long. CDR1 is LNHNV and CDR2 is YYDKDF in the germline V gene (reference sequence). Between the trimmed V and J ends, which lost 4 bases and 0 bases, there was a span of 4 bases.

CDR3 region: CASSLITNTEAFF. The CDR3 DNA is TGTGCCAGCAGCCTTATCACGAACACTGAAGCTTTCTTT. The J gene is TRBJ1-1, the V gene TRBV12-3 or TRBV12-4; D remains unclear. The CDR3 runs 13 residues. V was trimmed by 6 bases and J by 1 base, leaving 9 bases between them.

This clonotype occurred many times. The chain combines TRBV28 with TRBJ2-7; possibly TRBD1 for D (6 bases). The germline gives CDR1 MDHEN, CDR2 SYDVKM. The CDR3 contains 14 residues. V was clipped by 3 bases and J by 1 base, with 10 bases between them. CDR3 nucleotides: TGTGCCAGCAGTTTCGCAGGACAGTCCTACGAGCAGTACTTC. Translating gives CASSFAGQSYEQYF.

The sample holds many counts of this clonotype. The chain is built from TRBV20-1 and TRBJ1-1; D unclear. V lost 1 base, J lost 3 bases, and 9 bases lay in between. This CDR3 comprises 13 residues. Germline V gene lookup returns CDR1 DFQATT and CDR2 SNEGSKA (reference sequence). Here the CDR3 DNA reads TGCAGTGCTAGAGGAGGGATGGACACTGAAGCTTTCTTT. Protein product: CSARGGMDTEAFF.

This clonotype was seen repeatedly, ten times or more. The CDR3 region has the DNA TGTGCCAGCAGTTTATTCGAGGGAACCCAGCCCCAGCATTTT. It is translated as CASSLFEGTQPQHF. The chain joins TRBV12-3 or TRBV12-4 to TRBJ1-5; D is ambiguous. The CDR3 consists of 14 residues. The V and J ends lost 2 bases and 7 bases respectively, with 12 bases between them.

This clonotype occurred many times. V is TRBV30 and J is TRBJ2-7; D is possibly TRBD2 (6 bases). The CDR3 loop spans 13 amino acids. Germline CDR1 and CDR2: GTSNPN and SVGIG (reference sequence). The V end lost 1 base, the J end lost 1 base, and 8 bases lay between the germline ends. The CDR3 DNA follows: TGTGCCTGGAGTGCGGGACTTTCCTACGAGCAGTACTTC. Its translation is CAWSAGLSYEQYF.

The J gene is TRBJ2-5, the V gene TRBV30, with D possibly being TRBD1 (7 bases). Between the trimmed V and J ends, which lost 7 bases and 5 bases, there was a span of 20 bases. CDR3 size: 14 residues. Germline CDR1 GTSNPN, CDR2 SVGIG (reference sequence). CDR3 residues: CAFRGRGPHETQYF. The CDR3 bases are TGTGCCTTTAGGGGGCGGGGCCCCCATGAGACCCAGTACTTC.

At least ten counts were recorded for this clonotype. V usage is TRBV20-1 and J usage is TRBJ1-5; D perhaps matches TRBD1 (5 bases). This CDR3 is 13 amino acids long. Per germline, CDR1 DFQATT and CDR2 SNEGSKA (reference sequence). The V gene lost 2 bases and the J gene lost 7 bases, with 12 bases spanning the gap. The CDR3, as DNA: TGCAGTGCTAGACTAGGGGTACGGCAGCCCCAGCATTTT. It codes for CSARLGVRQPQHF.

This clonotype was counted ten times or more. The rearrangement links TRBV29-1 to TRBJ1-1; D is unclear. V dropped 5 bases and J dropped 1 base, with 8 bases sitting between them. Germline V gene sequence: CDR1 SQVTM, CDR2 ANQGSEA. The CDR3 runs 12 residues. As DNA, the CDR3 is TGCAGCGTTAAGTTTTGGAACACTGAAGCTTTCTTT. This encodes CSVKFWNTEAFF.

This clonotype was seen at least ten times. This chain joins TRBV6-2 or TRBV6-3 and TRBJ2-3; D gene ambiguous. V was pared by 0 bases and J by 5 bases, with 3 bases between. Germline V gene lookup returns CDR1 MNHEY and CDR2 SVGEGT. The CDR3 consists of 12 residues. CDR3 amino acids: CASSYSRDTQYF. The DNA for the CDR3 is TGTGCCAGCAGTTACTCGAGAGATACGCAGTATTTT.

V gene TRBV11-2 combines with J gene TRBJ2-6; D unresolved. V lost 4 bases and J 4 bases, leaving 11 bases between the germline ends. The V gene's germline CDR1 is SGHAT and CDR2 FQNNGV. The CDR3 is 15 residues long. CDR3 nucleotide sequence: TGTGCCAGCAGCTCACTTCCTTCCGGGGCCAACGTCCTGACTTTC. The encoded protein is CASSSLPSGANVLTF.

This clonotype was observed at least ten times. The chain combines TRBV18 with TRBJ1-2; 7 bases match TRBD1. The J segment lost 0 bases and the V segment lost 0 bases, leaving 1 base of the junction unmatched. The germline gives CDR1 KGHSH, CDR2 LQKENI. This CDR3 comprises 15 residues. The CDR3 bases are TGTGCCAGCTCACCACCGACAGGGACTAACTATGGCTACACCTTC. Its protein product is CASSPPTGTNYGYTF.

The chain combines TRBV5-5 with TRBJ2-2; unclear D gene. V dropped 2 bases and J dropped 5 bases, with 13 bases sitting between them. Germline V gene sequence: CDR1 SGHKS, CDR2 YYEKEE (reference sequence). The CDR3 is 15 amino acids. CDR3 nucleotides: TGTGCCAGCAGCTTATGGGCAGCCGCAACCGGGGAGCTGTTTTTT. Residues: CASSLWAAATGELFF.

The chain has TRBV30 and TRBJ2-7, with TRBD1 matching 11 bases. The CDR3 loop spans 14 amino acids. CDR1 and CDR2 from the germline V gene are GTSNPN and SVGIG (reference sequence). The trim removed 0 bases at V and 3 bases at J, leaving 1 base unmatched. The CDR3 reads CAWSVGTGGYEQYF. The CDR3 DNA reads TGTGCCTGGAGTGTCGGGACAGGGGGCTACGAGCAGTACTTC.

The chain is built from TRBV3-1 and TRBJ2-7, with D possibly TRBD2 on 5 matching bases. V gave up 6 bases and J gave up 7 bases, with 19 bases separating them. The CDR3 is made up of 14 amino acids. Germline CDR1 LGHDT, CDR2 YNNKEL (reference sequence). Written as DNA, the CDR3 is TGTGCCAGCAGTACCACAAAAGCGGCGCGAGAGCAGTACTTC. This encodes CASSTTKAAREQYF.

This clonotype has just a few counts. The chain is built from TRBV5-6 and TRBJ2-7, with D perhaps matching TRBD2 (6 bases). Trimming cost V 1 base and J 11 bases, with 16 bases left between them. The CDR3 length is 13 residues. Per the germline V gene, CDR1 is SGHDT and CDR2 is YYEEEE. CDR3 in amino acids: CASSLREASREYF. In DNA, the CDR3 is TGTGCCAGCAGCTTGAGGGAGGCTAGCAGGGAGTACTTC.

The V and J genes are TRBV20-1 and TRBJ2-3, with D possibly TRBD1 on 5 matching bases. CDR3 length: 16 residues. The V end lost 0 bases, the J end lost 4 bases, and 17 bases lay between the germline ends. CDR1 is DFQATT, CDR2 SNEGSKA, per germline (reference sequence). Written as DNA, the CDR3 is TGCAGTGCTAGAGATTCCTCGCCTAGGGGTCCAGATACGCAGTATTTT. Residues: CSARDSSPRGPDTQYF.

This clonotype was counted many times. The V call is TRBV10-3, the J call TRBJ1-6, with D uncertain. The CDR3 has 14 residues. V was shortened by 1 base and J by 6 bases, with 7 bases between the two germline ends. The germline V gene encodes CDR1 ENHRY and CDR2 SYGVKD. The CDR3 region has the DNA TGTGCCATCAGTGAGTTAGGAAGTAATTCACCCCTCCACTTT. It is translated as CAISELGSNSPLHF.

A few counts support this clonotype. This chain connects TRBV3-1 to TRBJ2-1, with TRBD2 matching over 8 bases. With V trimmed by 4 bases and J by 9 bases, 23 bases remained unmatched. Per the germline V gene, CDR1 is LGHDT and CDR2 is YNNKEL (reference sequence). The CDR3 totals 19 residues. The chain's CDR3 is CASSLRTLIAGPRLGEQFF. CDR3 nucleotide sequence: TGTGCCAGCAGCCTCCGAACCCTCATAGCGGGGCCGAGGCTGGGTGAGCAGTTCTTC.

This clonotype appeared many times. The rearrangement joins TRBV19 to TRBJ2-7; 10 nucleotides align to TRBD2. Germline trimming cut 6 bases from V and 6 bases from J; bases unmatched to any gene: 8. Germline V CDR1 and CDR2: LNHDA, SQIVND (reference sequence). CDR3 length equals 14 residues. CDR3 residues: CASRPGLAWAEQYF. CDR3 nucleotides: TGTGCCAGTAGACCGGGACTAGCGTGGGCCGAGCAGTACTTC.

The chain combines TRBV20-1 with TRBJ2-7, with D perhaps matching TRBD1 (6 bases). Looked up from germline, CDR1 is DFQATT and CDR2 is SNEGSKA (reference sequence). This CDR3 has 17 residues. V lost 3 bases, J lost 0 bases, and 21 bases lay in between. The CDR3 region has the DNA TGCAGTGCTAGTTTTAGAGGGGGTTTTGGAAGCTCCTACGAGCAGTACTTC. Amino acids: CSASFRGGFGSSYEQYF.

This clonotype was found a few times. The chain combines TRBV30 with TRBJ2-7; TRBD2 matches at 8 bases. The germline CDR1 and CDR2 sequences are GTSNPN and SVGIG (reference sequence). The length of the CDR3 is 17 residues. The V gene end was trimmed by 2 bases and the J gene end by 5 bases; junction bases not matched to a gene: 17. In nucleotides, the CDR3 is TGTGCCTGGAGTATCCAGTCACCGGGACTAGGTATACACGAGCAGTACTTC. Its translation is CAWSIQSPGLGIHEQYF. The full variable domain, rest sourced from reference TRBV30 and TRBJ2-7, is SQTIHQWPATLVQPVGSPLSLECTVEGTSNPNLYWYRQAAGRGLQLLFYSVGIGQISSEVPQNLSASRPQDRQFILSSKKLLLSDSGFYLCAWSIQSPGLGIHEQYFGPGTRLTVT.

This rearrangement joins TRBV5-1 to TRBJ2-4; 10 bases align to TRBD2. The J segment lost 0 bases and the V segment lost 0 bases, leaving 6 bases of the junction unmatched. The CDR3 loop spans 18 amino acids. Per the germline V gene, CDR1 is SGHRS and CDR2 is YFSETQ. The CDR3 region is CASSLDLAGDLAKNIQYF. Here the CDR3 DNA reads TGCGCCAGCAGCTTGGATCTAGCGGGGGATCTAGCCAAAAACATTCAGTACTTC.

This clonotype was counted ten times or more. The V call is TRBV5-4, the J call TRBJ1-1; 7 positions agree with TRBD1. This CDR3 region has 15 residues. Germline trimming cut 4 bases from V and 3 bases from J; bases unmatched to any gene: 9. The germline V gene encodes CDR1 SGHNT and CDR2 YYREEE (reference sequence). The CDR3 DNA reads as TGTGCCAGCAGCCATACAGGGGTGGTGGACACTGAAGCTTTCTTT. It yields the protein CASSHTGVVDTEAFF.

As concerns this clonotype: This clone may be a read error of a much larger clone one base away. The CDR3 region is CAGSTWTGDTGELFF. The CDR3 DNA is TGTGCCGGCTCAACCTGGACAGGGGACACCGGGGAGCTGTTTTTT. The chain has TRBV18 and TRBJ2-2; TRBD1 matches at 9 bases. CDR1 is KGHSH, CDR2 LQKENI, per germline. This CDR3 region has 15 residues.